Below, 21 T cell receptor beta chains from the same sample are listed, as sequenced in a study of T cells after yellow fever vaccination. TCRdb used MiXCR to reprocess the 5' RACE reads, holding one entry per CDR3 protein. Of 340,000 or so distinct CDR3 sequences listed, under 15% are singletons. Material: CD4+ T cells sorted from PBMCs, obtained 15 days after the yellow fever booster vaccination. Source of these receptors: a man aged 18 to 30 who received the YFV17D yellow fever vaccine.

This chain links TRBV12-3 or TRBV12-4 with TRBJ2-3; 8 positions match TRBD2. The CDR3 runs to 16 residues. Unmatched junction bases numbered 7, after V lost 2 bases and J lost 3 bases. CDR3 sequence: CASSLYGRGETDTQYF. Here the CDR3 DNA reads TGTGCCAGCAGTTTATACGGGCGGGGGGAAACAGATACGCAGTATTTT.

CDR3 amino acids: CASSPPGQPYNEQFF. Here the CDR3 DNA reads TGTGCCAGCTCACCACCGGGACAGCCGTACAATGAGCAGTTCTTC. The rearrangement joins TRBV18 to TRBJ2-1, with 7 bases identical to TRBD1. The CDR3 length is 15 residues. V lost 0 bases to trimming and J lost 4 bases; unmatched junction nucleotides: 3. In germline, CDR1 is KGHSH, CDR2 LQKENI.

This clonotype showed up just a few times. The chain combines TRBV10-2 with TRBJ1-1; 8 bases agree with TRBD1. Trimming at V came to 10 bases and at J to 3 bases, leaving 10 bases not matched to a gene. This CDR3 contains 14 residues. From germline, CDR1 is WSHSY and CDR2 SAAADI. The CDR3 DNA reads as TGCGCCACCACGGACAGGGTTGGGGACACTGAAGCTTTCTTT. This sequence encodes CATTDRVGDTEAFF.

This clonotype was counted at least ten times. The chain recombines TRBV4-3 with TRBJ2-5, with 8 bases that match TRBD1. Trimming at V came to 3 bases and at J to 5 bases, leaving 8 bases not matched to a gene. This CDR3 comprises 15 residues. Germline CDR1 is LGHNA and CDR2 is YSLEER. The CDR3 region has the DNA TGCGCCAGCAGCCAGAGACAGGGGTCTCAGGAGACCCAGTACTTC. Encoded protein: CASSQRQGSQETQYF.

V is TRBV18 and J is TRBJ2-4; D perhaps matches TRBD2 (7 bases). The ends were cut back, 3 bases at V and 7 bases at J, with 10 bases in the middle. Germline CDR1 KGHSH, CDR2 LQKENI. This CDR3 region has 13 residues. CDR3: CASSPWGGNIQYF. CDR3 in DNA: TGTGCCAGCTCACCGTGGGGGGGCAACATTCAGTACTTC. The full variable domain, with the rest looked up from reference TRBV18 and TRBJ2-4, is NAGVMQNPRHLVRRRGQEARLRCSPMKGHSHVYWYRQLPEEGLKFMVYLQKENIIDESGMPKERFSAEFPKEGPSILRIQQVVRGDSAAYFCASSPWGGNIQYFGAGTRLSVL.

The V gene is TRBV6-6, the J gene TRBJ2-1; D possibly corresponds to TRBD2 (5 bases). This CDR3 is built from 14 residues. The V gene's germline CDR1 is MNHNY and CDR2 SVGAGI (reference sequence). V lost 2 bases and J 11 bases, leaving 16 bases between the germline ends. The CDR3 loop is CASSYEDPVGKQFF. The CDR3 DNA follows: TGTGCCAGCAGTTACGAGGACCCCGTCGGGAAGCAGTTCTTC.

The chain joins TRBV7-2 to TRBJ2-7, with a possible D match to TRBD1 (6 bases). V dropped 2 bases and J dropped 4 bases, with 15 bases sitting between them. Per germline, CDR1 SGHTA and CDR2 FQGNSA. The CDR3 is 15 amino acids. The CDR3 bases are TGTGCCAGCAGCTTATCGGGGAAGGGGGATTACGAGCAGTACGTC. Translated: CASSLSGKGDYEQYV.

This clonotype was seen more than once but under ten times. This sequence joins TRBV20-1 and TRBJ1-5; D is undetermined. Trimming removed 7 bases from V and 0 bases from J, with 10 bases in between. This CDR3 comprises 13 residues. The germline V gene has CDR1 DFQATT and CDR2 SNEGSKA (reference sequence). The DNA of the CDR3 is TGCAGTGTGTATAGCCATAGCAATCAGCCCCAGCATTTT. Encoded protein: CSVYSHSNQPQHF.

In this sample, this clonotype turned up many times. The genes are TRBV4-3 and TRBJ2-1, with TRBD1 identical over 7 bases. The CDR3 covers 14 residues. CDR1 is LGHNA, CDR2 YSLEER, per germline. V trimming: 5 bases; J trimming: 7 bases; junction bases outside the gene matches: 8. CDR3 bases: TGCGCCAGCAGCGTACAGGGGCGCGGGAATGAGCAGTTCTTC. Residues: CASSVQGRGNEQFF.

This clonotype has at least ten counts. The chain joins TRBV3-1 to TRBJ2-7; no clear D. Trimming left V 3 bases short and J 6 bases short, with 12 bases between. The germline V gene has CDR1 LGHDT and CDR2 YNNKEL (reference sequence). The CDR3 runs to 13 residues. The CDR3 nucleotides are TGTGCCAGCAGCCAGTACAGACTTACCGAGCAGTACTTC. Residues: CASSQYRLTEQYF.

Many counts were recorded for this clonotype. V and J are TRBV7-2 and TRBJ2-3; D tentatively fits TRBD1 or TRBD2 (5 bases each). Germline values: CDR1 SGHTA, CDR2 FQGNSA. The length of the CDR3 is 14 residues. Deletions cut 0 bases from V and 6 bases from J, with 10 bases between. The DNA for the CDR3 is TGTGCCAGCAGCTTAGCCGGGGCATCCGATACGCAGTATTTT. Residues: CASSLAGASDTQYF.

This rearrangement joins TRBV14 to TRBJ2-6; D perhaps matches TRBD2 (6 bases). The CDR3 is made up of 17 amino acids. Between the trimmed V and J ends, which lost 2 bases and 4 bases, there was a span of 15 bases. The germline CDR1 and CDR2 sequences are SGHDN and FVKESK. Here the CDR3 reads CASSQLVAAWGANVLTF. The CDR3, as DNA: TGTGCCAGCAGCCAATTGGTAGCGGCCTGGGGGGCCAACGTCCTGACTTTC.

The chain carries TRBV5-5 and TRBJ2-5; the match to TRBD1 covers 7 bases. Germline V lookup: CDR1 SGHKS, CDR2 YYEKEE (reference sequence). This CDR3 is built from 19 residues. J gave up 4 bases and V 0 bases, and 18 bases lay outside the gene matches. The CDR3 DNA is TGTGCCAGCAGCTTGGGGGTTCCTACAGGGGTGGGGAAGCGAGAGACCCAGTACTTC. Encoded protein: CASSLGVPTGVGKRETQYF.

This clonotype was seen only a few times. The chain uses TRBV27 and TRBJ2-5, with D tentatively TRBD1 or TRBD2 (5 bases each). CDR1 MNHEY and CDR2 SMNVEV come from the germline V gene (reference sequence). There are 13 residues in the CDR3. V dropped 0 bases and J dropped 9 bases, with 11 bases sitting between them. The DNA of the CDR3 is TGTGCCAGCAGTTTATCCCGTGGGACGGCCCAGTACTTC. Translation gives CASSLSRGTAQYF.

The sample holds a few counts of this clonotype. V is TRBV7-2 and J is TRBJ2-1, with 10 bases that match TRBD2. The CDR3 runs 15 residues. The J segment lost 9 bases and the V segment lost 6 bases, leaving 11 bases of the junction unmatched. The V gene's germline CDR1 is SGHTA and CDR2 FQGNSA. As DNA, the CDR3 is TGTGCCAGCAGGATCACTAGCGGGACCTCCGGTGAGCAGTTCTTC. It specifies CASRITSGTSGEQFF. The whole variable domain, filled in from reference TRBV7-2 and TRBJ2-1, reads GAGVSQSPSNKVTEKGKDVELRCDPISGHTALYWYRQSLGQGLEFLIYFQGNSAPDKSGLPSDRFSAERTGGSVSTLTIQRTQQEDSAVYLCASRITSGTSGEQFFGPGTRLTVL.

The rearrangement uses TRBV12-3 or TRBV12-4 and TRBJ1-1, with 11 nucleotides matching TRBD1. The J segment lost 5 bases and the V segment lost 1 base, leaving 6 bases of the junction unmatched. CDR3 length: 16 residues. The CDR3 region is CASSLGGTGGFTEAFF. In DNA, the CDR3 is TGTGCCAGCAGTTTAGGAGGGACAGGGGGTTTTACTGAAGCTTTCTTT.

This clonotype was seen more than once but under ten times. This chain joins TRBV4-3 and TRBJ2-5, with D possibly TRBD2 on 5 matching bases. V was pared by 0 bases and J by 7 bases, with 9 bases between. Germline V gene sequence: CDR1 LGHNA, CDR2 YSLEER. CDR3 size: 13 residues. CDR3 in amino acids: CASSQENRGTQYF. Written as DNA, the CDR3 is TGCGCCAGCAGCCAAGAGAATCGGGGGACCCAGTACTTC.

This sequence joins TRBV20-1 and TRBJ2-6; 13 positions agree with TRBD2. J lost 0 bases, V lost 6 bases, and 2 bases had no gene match. The CDR3 loop spans 16 amino acids. CDR1 DFQATT and CDR2 SNEGSKA come from the germline V gene (reference sequence). CDR3 in DNA: TGCAGTGCAAGGACTAGCGGGGGCTCTGGGGCCAACGTCCTGACTTTC. Translated: CSARTSGGSGANVLTF.

A few counts support this clonotype. The chain has TRBV5-1 and TRBJ1-1, with D tentatively TRBD1 (5 bases). The length of the CDR3 is 15 residues. The germline V gene encodes CDR1 SGHRS and CDR2 YFSETQ. With 4 bases removed from V and 4 bases from J, the gap between germline ends came to 17 bases. The CDR3 spells CASSPQDPGGTEAFF. CDR3 DNA: TGCGCCAGCAGCCCCCAAGATCCTGGGGGCACTGAAGCTTTCTTT. Full variable domain (missing parts from reference TRBV5-1 and TRBJ1-1): KAGVTQTPRYLIKTRGQQVTLSCSPISGHRSVSWYQQTPGQGLQFLFEYFSETQRNKGNFPGRFSGRQFSNSRSEMNVSTLELGDSALYLCASSPQDPGGTEAFFGQGTRLTVV.

The chain couples TRBV2 to TRBJ2-2; TRBD2 matches 12 bases. This CDR3 contains 14 residues. Germline V gene lookup returns CDR1 SNHLY and CDR2 FYNNEI. J was trimmed by 3 bases and V by 11 bases; bases with no gene match: 4. The CDR3 DNA sequence: TGTGCCTCACGACTAGCGGGGGACACCGGGGAGCTGTTTTTT. As protein: CASRLAGDTGELFF. Full variable domain (remainder filled in from reference TRBV2 and TRBJ2-2): EPEVTQTPSHQVTQMGQEVILRCVPISNHLYFYWYRQILGQKVEFLVSFYNNEISEKSEIFDDQFSVERPDGSNFTLKIRSTKLEDSAMYFCASRLAGDTGELFFGEGSRLTVL.

J is TRBJ1-1 and V is TRBV18; 7 bases agree with TRBD1. Trimming removed 5 bases from V and 6 bases from J; junction bases left unmatched: 6. This CDR3 is built from 13 residues. CDR1 is KGHSH, CDR2 LQKENI, per germline. The CDR3 sequence is CASSEQGMAEAFF. CDR3 sequence (DNA): TGTGCCAGCTCAGAACAGGGGATGGCTGAAGCTTTCTTT. Supplemented by reference TRBV18 and TRBJ1-1, the full variable domain reads NAGVMQNPRHLVRRRGQEARLRCSPMKGHSHVYWYRQLPEEGLKFMVYLQKENIIDESGMPKERFSAEFPKEGPSILRIQQVVRGDSAAYFCASSEQGMAEAFFGQGTRLTVV.